This passage covers 31 T cell receptor beta chains from one sample sequenced in a study of T-cell reconstitution after alpha-beta-depleted transplantation in children. For TCRbeta, the library was prepared with unique molecular identifiers. TCRdb called the PCR reads again in MiXCR, with one record for every CDR3 protein. The sample shows 250,000 to 300,000 distinct CDR3 sequences, 9.5% to 10% of them seen only once. The sequences come from PBMCs from the stem cell graft donor, collected from the stem cell graft. These receptors were obtained from a human donor who donated a stem cell graft to a child with SCID.

In this sample, this clonotype turned up a few times. This sequence joins TRBV29-1 and TRBJ2-7; 10 bases agree with TRBD2. Germline V CDR1 and CDR2: SQVTM, ANQGSEA. The J segment lost 3 bases and the V segment lost 7 bases, leaving 6 bases of the junction unmatched. CDR3 length: 13 amino acids. CDR3 region: CSAKGTSDYEQYF. The CDR3, as DNA: TGCAGCGCCAAGGGGACTAGCGACTACGAGCAGTACTTC.

Turning to this clonotype: A much larger clone differs from this one at a single base, so this may be a read error. The CDR3 DNA sequence: TGTGCCAGCGGCAATTCGGGACGGTCAAACTCCTACAATGAGCAGTTCTTC. This gives the protein CASGNSGRSNSYNEQFF. The V call is TRBV12-3 or TRBV12-4, the J call TRBJ2-1, with D tentatively TRBD1 or TRBD2 (5 bases each). The length of the CDR3 is 17 residues. Trimming cost V 8 bases and J 0 bases, with 20 bases left between them.

This sequence joins TRBV20-1 and TRBJ2-7; D gene unclear. Trimming removed 3 bases at V and 2 bases at J, with 8 bases between. The CDR3 loop spans 12 amino acids. The germline gives CDR1 DFQATT, CDR2 SNEGSKA (reference sequence). The CDR3 is CSASRGPYEQYF. The CDR3 DNA is TGCAGTGCTAGTCGTGGGCCCTACGAGCAGTACTTC.

The sample holds a few counts of this clonotype. The V gene is TRBV6-1, the J gene TRBJ1-1; 10 bases map to TRBD1. The germline V gene encodes CDR1 MNHNS and CDR2 SASEGT. The CDR3 has 17 residues. With V trimmed by 5 bases and J by 1 base, 10 bases remained unmatched. CDR3: CASSPMTGGRRNTEAFF. In DNA, the CDR3 is TGTGCCAGCAGTCCGATGACAGGGGGCAGGAGGAACACTGAAGCTTTCTTT.

This clonotype was seen repeatedly, ten times or more. CDR3 protein: CASSLTGGNSGYTF. In nucleotides, the CDR3 is TGTGCCAGCAGCCTGACAGGGGGCAATTCCGGCTACACCTTC. The V call is TRBV27, the J call TRBJ1-2, with 10 bases matching TRBD1. Per the germline V gene, CDR1 is MNHEY and CDR2 is SMNVEV (reference sequence). V shed 6 bases, J shed 8 bases, and the junction held 9 bases outside the gene matches. This CDR3 comprises 14 residues.

This clonotype has more than one count but fewer than ten. One end of the junction is discordant with germline, which a read error may explain. The chain employs TRBV7-7 and TRBJ2-2; D assignment may be TRBD1 or TRBD2 (6 bases each). Germline loops: CDR1 SSHAT, CDR2 FNYEAQ (reference sequence). The CDR3 has 15 residues. This CDR3 is CASSFLGGNTGELFF. The CDR3, as DNA: TGTGCTAGCAGCTTTCTCGGGGGCAACACCGGGGAGCTGTTTTTT.

This clonotype was found a few times. The chain recombines TRBV9 with TRBJ1-6; tentative D call: TRBD1 (5 bases). In germline, CDR1 is SGDLS, CDR2 YYNGEE. The CDR3 is 15 amino acids. The germline V and J ends were trimmed by 4 bases and 10 bases, with 18 bases remaining between them. The CDR3 sequence is CASSMEGLGESPLHF. DNA of the CDR3: TGTGCCAGCAGCATGGAGGGGTTGGGAGAATCACCCCTCCACTTT.

V usage is TRBV5-6 and J usage is TRBJ2-1; D is possibly TRBD2 (7 bases). Deletions cut 4 bases from V and 8 bases from J, with 19 bases between. This CDR3 region has 15 residues. Germline CDR1 SGHDT, CDR2 YYEEEE. The CDR3 bases are TGTGCCAGCAGCCCCCTGAGGGGAGGGGGTCATGAGCAGTTCTTC. Protein: CASSPLRGGGHEQFF.

This clonotype has just a few counts. This chain uses TRBV12-3 or TRBV12-4 with TRBJ2-5, with a tentative D call TRBD2 (5 bases). CDR3 length equals 13 residues. The V end lost 7 bases, the J end lost 1 base, and 10 bases lay between the germline ends. Here the CDR3 DNA reads TGTGCCAGCACCACGGGGTTCCAAGAGACCCAGTACTTC. Translating it yields CASTTGFQETQYF.

The J gene is TRBJ2-7, the V gene TRBV20-1; TRBD2 is a possible D gene (5 bases). Germline loops: CDR1 DFQATT, CDR2 SNEGSKA (reference sequence). V was trimmed by 6 bases and J by 3 bases, leaving 21 bases between them. The CDR3 runs to 15 residues. The CDR3 here is CSATTPGTGVYEQYF. CDR3 bases: TGCAGTGCGACCACTCCGGGCACCGGGGTCTACGAGCAGTACTTC.

This clonotype was seen at least ten times. The J gene is TRBJ2-3, the V gene TRBV3-1; unclear D gene. The CDR3 sequence is 14 residues long. Germline V gives CDR1 LGHDT, CDR2 YNNKEL (reference sequence). Trimming stripped 8 bases from V and 3 bases from J, with 15 bases between. The CDR3 protein is CASGRLPETDTQYF. CDR3 DNA: TGTGCCAGCGGTCGGCTGCCGGAGACAGATACGCAGTATTTT.

The V call is TRBV11-2, the J call TRBJ1-2; 7 nucleotides align to TRBD1. V shed 3 bases, J shed 2 bases, and the junction held 9 bases outside the gene matches. The length of the CDR3 is 16 residues. Germline loops: CDR1 SGHAT, CDR2 FQNNGV. The CDR3 sequence: CASSFAGVGQNYGYTF. DNA of the CDR3: TGTGCCAGCAGCTTCGCCGGAGTGGGACAGAACTATGGCTACACCTTC.

This clonotype has at least ten counts. The chain employs TRBV10-3 and TRBJ2-2; TRBD2 aligns across 7 bases. The CDR3 loop spans 15 amino acids. The germline gives CDR1 ENHRY, CDR2 SYGVKD. The junction had 2 bases not matched to a gene; V was cut back by 0 bases and J by 4 bases. CDR3 in DNA: TGTGCCATCAGTGAGTCTGGCGGGAGCACCGGGGAGCTGTTTTTT. This translates into CAISESGGSTGELFF.

The chain has TRBV5-1 and TRBJ2-5; no clear D. The length of the CDR3 is 14 residues. The germline CDR1 and CDR2 sequences are SGHRS and YFSETQ. V was clipped by 0 bases and J by 3 bases, with 9 bases between them. The CDR3 protein is CASSLGNSKETQYF. For the CDR3, the DNA is TGCGCCAGCAGCTTGGGGAACAGCAAAGAGACCCAGTACTTC.

The CDR3 nucleotides read TGCAGTGCTAGCCCGAGGGGGGGCGGGACCTACGAGCAGTACTTC. Translating it yields CSASPRGGGTYEQYF. The rearrangement joins TRBV20-1 to TRBJ2-7; TRBD2 might be the D (7 bases). Germline values: CDR1 DFQATT, CDR2 SNEGSKA (reference sequence). The ends were cut back, 3 bases at V and 2 bases at J, with 17 bases in the middle. There are 15 residues in the CDR3.

This clonotype was counted between two and nine times. The chain recombines TRBV7-8 with TRBJ1-6; 7 bases are shared with TRBD1. Germline-derived CDR1 and CDR2 are SGHVS and FQNEAQ. Trimming at V came to 0 bases and at J to 6 bases, leaving 5 bases not matched to a gene. There are 16 residues in the CDR3. CDR3 in amino acids: CASSLAPGQSNSPLHF. CDR3 sequence (DNA): TGTGCCAGCAGCTTAGCGCCGGGACAGAGTAATTCACCCCTCCACTTT. The whole variable domain, remainder taken from reference TRBV7-8 and TRBJ1-6, is GAGVSQSPRYKVAKRGQDVALRCDPISGHVSLFWYQQALGQGPEFLTYFQNEAQLDKSGLPSDRFFAERPEGSVSTLKIQRTQQEDSAVYLCASSLAPGQSNSPLHFGNGTRLTVT.

The rearrangement links TRBV21-1 to TRBJ2-2. TRBV21-1 is a listed pseudogene. The CDR3 runs to 17 residues. The chain's CDR3 is CASSERGWGANTGELFF. The CDR3 DNA reads as TGTGCCAGCAGCGAAAGGGGGTGGGGCGCGAACACCGGGGAGCTGTTTTTT.

This clonotype was observed a few times. V is TRBV6-1 and J is TRBJ2-7; 9 nucleotides agree with TRBD1. Germline assignment: CDR1 MNHNS and CDR2 SASEGT. With V trimmed by 6 bases and J by 3 bases, 9 bases remained unmatched. The CDR3 runs 15 residues. CDR3 region: CASRLRTGEIYEQYF. CDR3 nucleotide sequence: TGTGCCAGCAGACTCAGGACAGGGGAGATCTACGAGCAGTACTTC.

The chain recombines TRBV7-3 with TRBJ1-1; 8 positions match TRBD1. The germline CDR1 and CDR2 sequences are SGHTA and FQGTGA. V lost 5 bases, J lost 7 bases, and 6 bases stayed unmatched. CDR3 length: 13 amino acids. The CDR3 sequence: CASSTGDRGEAFF. CDR3 DNA: TGTGCCAGCAGCACCGGAGACAGGGGTGAAGCTTTCTTT.

This clonotype was recorded a few times. The J gene is TRBJ2-2, the V gene TRBV3-1, with D perhaps TRBD2 (6 bases). Germline V gene data show CDR1 as LGHDT and CDR2 as YNNKEL (reference sequence). The CDR3 contains 16 residues. Trimming pared 6 bases from V and 3 bases from J, leaving 17 bases between. CDR3 protein: CASRDFWRGDTGELFF. The CDR3 DNA is TGTGCCAGCAGAGACTTTTGGCGGGGAGACACCGGGGAGCTGTTTTTT.

This clonotype was detected only a few times. The genes are TRBV20-1 and TRBJ1-1, with 8 nucleotides matching TRBD1. V shed 0 bases, J shed 10 bases, and the junction held 10 bases outside the gene matches. CDR1 and CDR2 from the germline V gene are DFQATT and SNEGSKA (reference sequence). The CDR3 contains 14 residues. This CDR3 reads CSARDLGQGRVAFF. The CDR3 nucleotides read TGCAGTGCTAGAGATCTCGGACAGGGTAGGGTAGCTTTCTTT.

In its sample, this clonotype was seen a few times. The chain is built from TRBV10-2 and TRBJ1-1; TRBD1 agrees at 8 bases. Trimming took 6 bases from V and 5 from J; bases not matched to a gene: 11. This CDR3 is built from 15 residues. The V gene's germline CDR1 is WSHSY and CDR2 SAAADI. DNA for the CDR3: TGCGCCAGCAGCCCCGGGACAGGTTTTGGGACTGAAGCTTTCTTT. It encodes CASSPGTGFGTEAFF.

This clonotype was recorded many times. The chain has TRBV18 and TRBJ2-7; 8 bases are shared with TRBD1. In germline, CDR1 is KGHSH, CDR2 LQKENI. This CDR3 comprises 16 residues. Trimming cost V 5 bases and J 6 bases; bases outside gene matches: 15. For the CDR3, the DNA is TGTGCCAGCTCATCCACCTTTTCAGGGGGCAGTGGCGAGCAGTACTTC. It encodes CASSSTFSGGSGEQYF.

This chain uses TRBV6-5 with TRBJ1-1; D gene ambiguous. The V and J ends lost 2 bases and 1 base respectively, with 8 bases between them. In germline, CDR1 is MNHEY, CDR2 SVGAGI. The CDR3 totals 14 residues. The CDR3 sequence: CASSYGWGNTEAFF. The CDR3 coding sequence is TGTGCCAGCAGTTACGGGTGGGGGAACACTGAAGCTTTCTTT.

This sequence joins TRBV7-2 and TRBJ2-5; 8 bases are shared with TRBD1. The germline CDR1 and CDR2 sequences are SGHTA and FQGNSA. This CDR3 has 16 amino acids. V lost 5 bases and J lost 3; bases outside the gene matches: 11. The CDR3 sequence is CASSPQPGQVEETQYF. The CDR3 DNA reads as TGTGCCAGCAGCCCCCAACCGGGACAGGTGGAAGAGACCCAGTACTTC.

In its sample, this clonotype was seen a few times. The chain couples TRBV20-1 to TRBJ2-7; 7 bases fit TRBD2. CDR1 DFQATT and CDR2 SNEGSKA come from the germline V gene (reference sequence). Trimming cost V 3 bases and J 9 bases; bases outside gene matches: 5. The CDR3 runs 11 residues. In DNA, the CDR3 is TGCAGTGCTAGGACCGGGACTACGCAGTACTTC. It specifies CSARTGTTQYF.

In its sample, this clonotype was seen many times. The CDR3 DNA follows: TGCGCCAGCAGCCAAACAGGGGACTACGAGCAGTACTTC. Its protein is CASSQTGDYEQYF. This chain joins TRBV5-1 and TRBJ2-7; 7 positions match TRBD1. The CDR3 has 13 amino acids. Germline values: CDR1 SGHRS, CDR2 YFSETQ. V shed 4 bases, J shed 3 bases, and the junction held 4 bases outside the gene matches.

The rearrangement links TRBV3-1 to TRBJ2-3; no clear D. The CDR3 covers 15 residues. Germline-derived CDR1 and CDR2 are LGHDT and YNNKEL (reference sequence). Trimming pared 0 bases from V and 4 bases from J, leaving 11 bases between. Here the CDR3 DNA reads TGTGCCAGCAGCCAAGACCTGGGAAGGGCAGATACGCAGTATTTT. This gives the protein CASSQDLGRADTQYF.

This clonotype was counted only a few times. V is TRBV7-9 and J is TRBJ1-1; 9 bases map to TRBD1. Losses at the gene ends were 4 bases for V and 4 bases for J; bases not matched to a gene: 10. Germline lookup yields CDR1 SEHNR and CDR2 FQNEAQ (reference sequence). The CDR3 length is 16 residues. Here the CDR3 DNA reads TGTGCCAGCAGCTCCGAAGGGACAGGGATGAGCACTGAAGCTTTCTTT. It is translated as CASSSEGTGMSTEAFF.

The chain is built from TRBV6-6 and TRBJ1-1; D perhaps matches TRBD1 (6 bases). The CDR3 loop spans 10 amino acids. In germline, CDR1 is MNHNY, CDR2 SVGAGI (reference sequence). V lost 10 bases and J 6 bases, leaving 9 bases between the germline ends. CDR3 coding DNA: TGTGCCATCCGGACAGCTGAAGCTTTCTTT. Residues: CAIRTAEAFF.

This clonotype was recorded many times. The chain is built from TRBV9 and TRBJ2-3; no firm D call. There are 13 residues in the CDR3. CDR1 and CDR2 from the germline V gene are SGDLS and YYNGEE. Trimming shortened V by 4 bases and J by 0 bases, and 6 bases separated the two germline ends. The CDR3 reads CASSSLSTDTQYF. The CDR3 nucleotides are TGTGCCAGCAGCTCCCTGAGCACAGATACGCAGTATTTT.